Following are 9 T cell receptor beta chains from one sample sequenced in a study of shared clonotypes between healthy human individuals. Assay: immunoSEQ multiplex PCR; the TCRdb copy retains only in-frame clones and omits some. The sample contains roughly 2.2 million clones, 93% of which appear only once. The specimen sequenced was naive CD4+ T cells from PBMCs. Subset here: CD45RA+ positively selected. The receptors originated from a man between 18 and 29 years old in good health. Some clones in this sample may be carry-over from other donors' samples.

V and J are TRBV5-4 and TRBJ2-5; TRBD2 matches 10 bases. This CDR3 region has 15 residues. Unmatched junction bases numbered 5, after V lost 4 bases and J lost 2 bases. Per the germline V gene, CDR1 is SGHNT and CDR2 is YYREEE (reference sequence). Here the CDR3 DNA reads TGTGCCAGCAGCCGCCTAGCGGGAGTACAAGAGACCCAGTACTTC. Encoded protein: CASSRLAGVQETQYF. Filled out from reference TRBV5-4 and TRBJ2-5, the complete variable domain reads ETGVTQSPTHLIKTRGQQVTLRCSSQSGHNTVSWYQQALGQGPQFIFQYYREEENGRGNFPPRFSGLQFPNYSSELNVNALELDDSALYLCASSRLAGVQETQYFGPGTRLLVL.

The rearrangement joins TRBV6-1 to TRBJ1-5; TRBD1 aligns across 7 bases. J gave up 7 bases and V 4 bases, and 7 bases lay outside the gene matches. The CDR3 is 14 residues long. The germline CDR1 and CDR2 sequences are MNHNS and SASEGT. Here the CDR3 reads CASSADRAGQPQHF. The CDR3 nucleotides are TGTGCCAGCAGTGCCGACAGGGCGGGGCAGCCCCAGCATTTT.

The chain employs TRBV7-2 and TRBJ2-1; no clear D. Germline V gene data show CDR1 as SGHTA and CDR2 as FQGNSA. This CDR3 contains 13 residues. V gave up 1 base and J gave up 3 bases, with 4 bases separating them. In DNA, the CDR3 is TGTGCCAGCAGCTTAGTGCACTACAATGAGCAGTTCTTC. Protein product: CASSLVHYNEQFF. The whole variable domain, remainder taken from reference TRBV7-2 and TRBJ2-1, is GAGVSQSPSNKVTEKGKDVELRCDPISGHTALYWYRQSLGQGLEFLIYFQGNSAPDKSGLPSDRFSAERTGGSVSTLTIQRTQQEDSAVYLCASSLVHYNEQFFGPGTRLTVL.

The V call is TRBV6-5, the J call TRBJ1-2; D possibly corresponds to TRBD1 (6 bases). The V and J ends lost 6 bases and 6 bases respectively, with 14 bases between them. CDR3 length equals 13 residues. From germline, CDR1 is MNHEY and CDR2 SVGAGI. The CDR3, as DNA: TGTGCCAGCAGCAGAACGACAGGAGATGGCTACACCTTC. Translation: CASSRTTGDGYTF.

The rearrangement uses TRBV25-1 and TRBJ1-3; no reliable D call. This CDR3 region has 12 residues. CDR1 and CDR2 (germline): MGHDK, SYGVNS. The V end lost 5 bases, the J end lost 4 bases, and 6 bases lay between the germline ends. In DNA form, the CDR3 reads TGTGCCAGCAGTTTCCAGGGAAACACCATATATTTT. Translated, it gives CASSFQGNTIYF.

This clone showed up just once. CDR3 region: CASSFLYTATNEKLFF. In DNA, the CDR3 is TGTGCCAGCAGCTTCCTATACACTGCAACTAATGAAAAACTGTTTTTT. The chain joins TRBV7-9 to TRBJ1-4, with D unresolved. Trimming left V 3 bases short and J 0 bases short, with 11 bases between. CDR3 length: 16 residues. Germline V gives CDR1 SEHNR, CDR2 FQNEAQ (reference sequence). The full variable domain, with the rest looked up from reference TRBV7-9 and TRBJ1-4, is DTGVSQNPRHKITKRGQNVTFRCDPISEHNRLYWYRQTLGQGPEFLTYFQNEAQLEKSRLLSDRFSAERPKGSFSTLEIQRTEQGDSAMYLCASSFLYTATNEKLFFGSGTQLSVL.

The chain has TRBV28 and TRBJ1-1; 7 bases align to TRBD1. Germline assignment: CDR1 MDHEN and CDR2 SYDVKM. The CDR3 is 13 residues long. Trimming took 6 bases from V and 6 from J; bases not matched to a gene: 7. This CDR3 reads CASRTNRGAEAFF. CDR3 coding DNA: TGTGCCAGCAGGACTAACAGGGGCGCTGAAGCTTTCTTT.

The chain carries TRBV4-1 and TRBJ1-3; weak D call: TRBD1 (5 bases). V was cut by 5 bases and J by 9 bases, with 17 bases left in between. Germline assignment: CDR1 MGHRA and CDR2 YSYEKL. The CDR3 totals 14 residues. The CDR3 DNA is TGCGCCAGCAGCAGCCCACCTGAGGGACCCACCATATATTTT. Translated, it gives CASSSPPEGPTIYF.

The V gene is TRBV14, the J gene TRBJ2-3; 8 nucleotides match TRBD2. The V and J ends lost 4 bases and 6 bases, in that order; junction bases with no gene match: 6. The CDR3 loop spans 14 amino acids. The V gene's germline CDR1 is SGHDN and CDR2 FVKESK. This chain's CDR3 is CASSLAGGWDTQYF. The CDR3 DNA is TGTGCCAGCAGCCTTGCGGGAGGATGGGATACGCAGTATTTT.